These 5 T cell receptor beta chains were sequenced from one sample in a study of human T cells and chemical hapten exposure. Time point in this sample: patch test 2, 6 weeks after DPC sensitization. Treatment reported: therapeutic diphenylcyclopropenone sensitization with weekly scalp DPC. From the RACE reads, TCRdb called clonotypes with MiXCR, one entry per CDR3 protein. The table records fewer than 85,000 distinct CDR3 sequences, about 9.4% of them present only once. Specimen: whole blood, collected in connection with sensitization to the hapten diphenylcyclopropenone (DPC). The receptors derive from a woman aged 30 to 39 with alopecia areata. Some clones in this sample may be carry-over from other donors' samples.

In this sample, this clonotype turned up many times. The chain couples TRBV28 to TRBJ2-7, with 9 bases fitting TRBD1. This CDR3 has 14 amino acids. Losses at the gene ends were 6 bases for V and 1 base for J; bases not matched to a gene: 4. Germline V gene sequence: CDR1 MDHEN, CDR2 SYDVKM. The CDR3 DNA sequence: TGTGCCAGCAGGGGGGACAGGGCATCCTACGAGCAGTACTTC. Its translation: CASRGDRASYEQYF.

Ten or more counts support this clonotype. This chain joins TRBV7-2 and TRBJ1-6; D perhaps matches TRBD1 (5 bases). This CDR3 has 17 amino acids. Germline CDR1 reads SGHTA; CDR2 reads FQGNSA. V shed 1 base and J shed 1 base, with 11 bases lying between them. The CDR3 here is CASSLGLRGSYNSPLHF. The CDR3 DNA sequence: TGTGCCAGCAGCTTAGGACTCCGGGGGTCCTATAATTCACCCCTCCACTTT.

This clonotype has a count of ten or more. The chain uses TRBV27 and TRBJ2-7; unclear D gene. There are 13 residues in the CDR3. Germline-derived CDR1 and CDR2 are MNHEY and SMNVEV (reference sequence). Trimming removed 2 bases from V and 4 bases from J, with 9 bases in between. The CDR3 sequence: CASSLGPLYEQYF. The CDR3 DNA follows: TGTGCCAGCAGTTTAGGCCCCTTATACGAGCAGTACTTC.

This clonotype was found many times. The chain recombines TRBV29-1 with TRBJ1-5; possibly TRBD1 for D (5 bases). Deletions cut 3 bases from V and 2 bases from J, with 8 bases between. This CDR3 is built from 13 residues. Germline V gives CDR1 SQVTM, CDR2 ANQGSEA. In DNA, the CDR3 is TGCAGCGTTGAGACGGGGGGCAATCAGCCCCAGCATTTT. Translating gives CSVETGGNQPQHF.

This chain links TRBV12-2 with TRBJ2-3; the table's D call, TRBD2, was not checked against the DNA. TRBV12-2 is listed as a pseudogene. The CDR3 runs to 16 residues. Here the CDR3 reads CASRLEPGLHTDTQYF. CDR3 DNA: TGTGCAAGTCGCTTAGAACCGGGACTACACACAGATACGCAGTATTTT.